The clone carrying this T cell receptor beta chain appeared a single time. Assay: immunoSEQ multiplex PCR; the TCRdb copy retains only in-frame clones and omits some. Among about 140,000 clones listed, over 75% were seen once. Trimming left V 6 bases short and J 2 bases short, with 4 bases between. This CDR3 comprises 12 residues. CDR1 and CDR2 (germline): MDHEN, SYDVKM. The record originates from a study of T cell responses to AZD1222 COVID-19 vaccine. The chain is built from TRBV28 and TRBJ2-2; D ambiguous. This clonotype was sampled from an adult in good health. Sequenced here: peripheral blood, sampled on day 0 of AZD1222 vaccination. CDR3 sequence (DNA): TGTGCCAGCAGCGAAAACACCGGGGAGCTGTTTTTT. It encodes CASSENTGELFF.